This record looks at one T cell receptor (beta chain) sequence and its context. V was shortened by 2 bases and J by 4 bases, with 15 bases between the two germline ends. Germline lookup yields CDR1 LGHDT and CDR2 YNNKEL (reference sequence). The CDR3 consists of 16 residues. The assay was immunoSEQ multiplex PCR, and TCRdb's table has in-frame clones only and misses some. The profile covers approximately 75,000 clones, with approximately 83% appearing a single time and 5.5% to 8% taken by the ten largest. The data were taken from a study of blood T cell repertoires in COVID-19. This clonotype was sampled from a man aged 25-40 years with COVID-19, enrolled during active disease. This chain connects TRBV3-1 (or the pseudogene TRBV3-2) to TRBJ1-3; possible D gene TRBD1, 6 bases. Sequences were obtained from peripheral blood. The CDR3 DNA reads as TGTGCCAGCAGCCAACCACGACAGGCTACAGGAAACACCATATATTTT. Translation: CASSQPRQATGNTIYF.